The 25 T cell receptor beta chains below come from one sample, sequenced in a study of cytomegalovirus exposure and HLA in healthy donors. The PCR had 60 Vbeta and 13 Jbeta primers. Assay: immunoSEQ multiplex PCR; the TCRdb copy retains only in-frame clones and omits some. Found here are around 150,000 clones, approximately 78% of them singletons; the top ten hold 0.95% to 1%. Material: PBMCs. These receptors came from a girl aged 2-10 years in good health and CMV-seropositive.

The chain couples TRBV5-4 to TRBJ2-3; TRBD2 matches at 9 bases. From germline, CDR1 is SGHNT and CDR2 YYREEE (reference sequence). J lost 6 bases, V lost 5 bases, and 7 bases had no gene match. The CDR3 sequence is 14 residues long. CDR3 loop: CASRSGTSPDTQYF. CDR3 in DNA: TGTGCCAGCAGATCCGGGACTAGCCCCGATACGCAGTATTTT.

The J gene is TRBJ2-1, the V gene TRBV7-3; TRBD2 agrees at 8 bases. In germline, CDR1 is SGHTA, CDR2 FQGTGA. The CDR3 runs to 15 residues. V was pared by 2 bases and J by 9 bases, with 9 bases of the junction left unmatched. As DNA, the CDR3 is TGTGCCAGCAGCTTATCCTCCAGCGGGAGTGTTGAGCAGTTCTTC. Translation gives CASSLSSSGSVEQFF.

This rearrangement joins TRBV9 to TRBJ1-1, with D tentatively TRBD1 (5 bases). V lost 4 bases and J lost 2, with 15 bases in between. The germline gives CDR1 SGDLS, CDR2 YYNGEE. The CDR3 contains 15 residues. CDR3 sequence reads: CASSRGRGGNTEAFF. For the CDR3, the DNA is TGTGCCAGCAGCAGGGGCCGCGGGGGAAACACTGAAGCTTTCTTT. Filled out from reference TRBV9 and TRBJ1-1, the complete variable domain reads DSGVTQTPKHLITATGQRVTLRCSPRSGDLSVYWYQQSLDQGLQFLIQYYNGEERAKGNILERFSAQQFPDLHSELNLSSLELGDSALYFCASSRGRGGNTEAFFGQGTRLTVV.

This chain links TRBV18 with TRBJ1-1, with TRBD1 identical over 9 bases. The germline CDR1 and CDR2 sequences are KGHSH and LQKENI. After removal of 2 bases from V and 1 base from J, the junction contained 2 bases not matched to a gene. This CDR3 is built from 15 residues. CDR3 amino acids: CASSPGQGWNTEAFF. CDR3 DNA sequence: TGTGCCAGCTCACCAGGACAGGGGTGGAACACTGAAGCTTTCTTT.

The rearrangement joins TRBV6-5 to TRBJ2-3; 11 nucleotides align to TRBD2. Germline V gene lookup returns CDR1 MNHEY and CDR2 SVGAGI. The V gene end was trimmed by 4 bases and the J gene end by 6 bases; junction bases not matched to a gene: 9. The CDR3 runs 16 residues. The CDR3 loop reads CASSSSGTSGWDTQYF. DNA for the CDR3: TGTGCCAGCAGTTCTTCCGGGACTAGCGGTTGGGATACGCAGTATTTT.

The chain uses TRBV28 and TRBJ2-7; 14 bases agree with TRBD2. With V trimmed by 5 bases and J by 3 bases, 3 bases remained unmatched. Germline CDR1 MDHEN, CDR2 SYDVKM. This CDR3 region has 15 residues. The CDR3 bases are TGTGCCAGCAGTCCCGGGACTAGCGGGAGCTACGAGCAGTACTTC. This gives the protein CASSPGTSGSYEQYF.

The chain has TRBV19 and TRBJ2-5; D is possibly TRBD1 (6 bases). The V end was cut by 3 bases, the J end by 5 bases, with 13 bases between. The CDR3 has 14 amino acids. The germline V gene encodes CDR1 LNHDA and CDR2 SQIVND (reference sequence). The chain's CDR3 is CASSIEQGSETQYF. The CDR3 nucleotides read TGTGCCAGTAGTATTGAACAGGGAAGCGAGACCCAGTACTTC.

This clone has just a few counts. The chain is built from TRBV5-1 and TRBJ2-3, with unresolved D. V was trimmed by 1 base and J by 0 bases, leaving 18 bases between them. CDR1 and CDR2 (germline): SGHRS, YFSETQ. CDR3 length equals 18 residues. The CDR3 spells CASSLLRRSASSTDTQYF. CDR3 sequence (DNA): TGCGCCAGCAGCTTGTTGCGTAGAAGCGCGAGTAGCACAGATACGCAGTATTTT.

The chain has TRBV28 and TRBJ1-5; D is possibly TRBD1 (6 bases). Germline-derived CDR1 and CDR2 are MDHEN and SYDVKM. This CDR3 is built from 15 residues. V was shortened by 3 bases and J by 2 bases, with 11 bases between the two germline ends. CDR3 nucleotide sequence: TGTGCCAGCAGTTTTCGCTCAGGGGGCAATCAGCCCCAGCATTTT. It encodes CASSFRSGGNQPQHF. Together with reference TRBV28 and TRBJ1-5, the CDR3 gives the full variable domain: DVKVTQSSRYLVKRTGEKVFLECVQDMDHENMFWYRQDPGLGLRLIYFSYDVKMKEKGDIPEGYSVSREKKERFSLILESASTNQTSMYLCASSFRSGGNQPQHFGDGTRLSIL.

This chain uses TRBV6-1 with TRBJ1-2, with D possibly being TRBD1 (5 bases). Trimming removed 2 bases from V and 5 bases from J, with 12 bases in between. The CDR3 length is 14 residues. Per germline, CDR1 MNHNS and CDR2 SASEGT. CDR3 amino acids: CASSEPQEVYGYTF. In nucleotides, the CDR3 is TGTGCCAGCAGTGAACCACAGGAAGTTTATGGCTACACCTTC.

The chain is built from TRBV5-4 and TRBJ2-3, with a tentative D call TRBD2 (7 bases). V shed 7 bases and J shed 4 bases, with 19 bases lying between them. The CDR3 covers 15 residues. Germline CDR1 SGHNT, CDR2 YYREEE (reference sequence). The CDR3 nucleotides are TGTGCCAGCTCCACTGGGGGCGGGAGTGCAGATACGCAGTATTTT. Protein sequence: CASSTGGGSADTQYF.

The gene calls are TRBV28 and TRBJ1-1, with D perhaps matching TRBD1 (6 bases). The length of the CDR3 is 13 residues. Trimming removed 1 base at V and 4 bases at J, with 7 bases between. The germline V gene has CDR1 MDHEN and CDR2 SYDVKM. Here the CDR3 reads CASSLSRGTEAFF. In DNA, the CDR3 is TGTGCCAGCAGTTTATCCAGGGGCACTGAAGCTTTCTTT. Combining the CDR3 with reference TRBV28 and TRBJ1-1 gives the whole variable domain DVKVTQSSRYLVKRTGEKVFLECVQDMDHENMFWYRQDPGLGLRLIYFSYDVKMKEKGDIPEGYSVSREKKERFSLILESASTNQTSMYLCASSLSRGTEAFFGQGTRLTVV.

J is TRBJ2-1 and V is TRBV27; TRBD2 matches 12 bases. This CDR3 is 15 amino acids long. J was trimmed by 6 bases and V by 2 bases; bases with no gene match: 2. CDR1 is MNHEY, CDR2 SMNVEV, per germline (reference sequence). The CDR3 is CASSLRTSGANEQFF. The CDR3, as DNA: TGTGCCAGCAGTTTAAGGACTAGCGGGGCCAATGAGCAGTTCTTC.

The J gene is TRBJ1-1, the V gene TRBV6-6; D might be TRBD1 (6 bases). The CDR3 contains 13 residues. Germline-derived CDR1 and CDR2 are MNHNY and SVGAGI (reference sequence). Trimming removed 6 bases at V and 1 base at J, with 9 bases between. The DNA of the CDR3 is TGTGCCAGCAGCCTGACAGGGAACACTGAAGCTTTCTTT. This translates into CASSLTGNTEAFF.

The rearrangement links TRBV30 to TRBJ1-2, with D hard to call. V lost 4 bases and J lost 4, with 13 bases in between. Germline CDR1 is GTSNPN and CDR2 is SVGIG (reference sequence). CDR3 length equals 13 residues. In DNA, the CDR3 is TGTGCCTGGACGGTGCGGCAGCCCTATGGCTACACCTTC. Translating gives CAWTVRQPYGYTF.

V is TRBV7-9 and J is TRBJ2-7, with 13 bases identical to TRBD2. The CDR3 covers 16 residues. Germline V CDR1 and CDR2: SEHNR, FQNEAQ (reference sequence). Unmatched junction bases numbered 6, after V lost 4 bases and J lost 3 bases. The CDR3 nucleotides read TGTGCCAGCAGCTCGTCTGGGACTAGCGGGAACTACGAGCAGTACTTC. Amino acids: CASSSSGTSGNYEQYF. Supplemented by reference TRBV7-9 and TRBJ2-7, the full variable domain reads DTGVSQNPRHKITKRGQNVTFRCDPISEHNRLYWYRQTLGQGPEFLTYFQNEAQLEKSRLLSDRFSAERPKGSFSTLEIQRTEQGDSAMYLCASSSSGTSGNYEQYFGPGTRLTVT.

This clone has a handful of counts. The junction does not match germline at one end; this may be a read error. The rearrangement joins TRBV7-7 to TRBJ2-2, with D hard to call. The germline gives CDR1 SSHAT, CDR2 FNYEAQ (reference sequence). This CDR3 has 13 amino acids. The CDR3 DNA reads TGTGCTAGCAGCCCTATTGGCACCGGGGAGCTGTTTTTT. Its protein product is CASSPIGTGELFF.

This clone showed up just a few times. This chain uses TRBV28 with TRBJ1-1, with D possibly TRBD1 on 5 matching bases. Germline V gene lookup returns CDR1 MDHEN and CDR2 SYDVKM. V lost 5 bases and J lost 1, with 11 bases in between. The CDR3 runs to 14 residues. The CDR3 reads CASSTPGQNTEAFF. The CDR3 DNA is TGTGCCAGCAGTACGCCCGGACAGAACACTGAAGCTTTCTTT.

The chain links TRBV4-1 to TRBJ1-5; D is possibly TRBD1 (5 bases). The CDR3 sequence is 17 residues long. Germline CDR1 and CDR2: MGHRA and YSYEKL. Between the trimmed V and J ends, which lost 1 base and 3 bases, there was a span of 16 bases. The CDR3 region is CASSQANKGPSNQPQHF. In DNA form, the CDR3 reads TGCGCCAGCAGCCAAGCCAACAAGGGGCCGTCCAATCAGCCCCAGCATTTT.

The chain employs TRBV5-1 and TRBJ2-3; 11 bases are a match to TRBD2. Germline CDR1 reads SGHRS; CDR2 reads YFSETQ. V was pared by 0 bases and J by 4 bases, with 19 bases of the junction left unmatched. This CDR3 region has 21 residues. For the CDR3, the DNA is TGCGCCAGCAGCTTGGCCGGATTAGGGGTTAGCGGGAGGGCCCTCGCAGATACGCAGTATTTT. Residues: CASSLAGLGVSGRALADTQYF.

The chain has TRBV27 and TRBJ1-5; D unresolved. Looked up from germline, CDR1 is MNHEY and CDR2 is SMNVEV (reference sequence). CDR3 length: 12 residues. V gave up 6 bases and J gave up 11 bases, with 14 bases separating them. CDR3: CASRDQSAAQHF. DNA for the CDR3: TGTGCCAGCAGGGATCAATCAGCGGCCCAGCATTTT.

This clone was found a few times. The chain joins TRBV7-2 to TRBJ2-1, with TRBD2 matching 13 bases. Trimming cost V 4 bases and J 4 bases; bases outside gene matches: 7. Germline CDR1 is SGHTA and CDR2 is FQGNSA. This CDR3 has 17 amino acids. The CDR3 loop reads CASSYGLAGVLYNEQFF. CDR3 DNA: TGTGCCAGCAGCTACGGACTAGCGGGAGTTTTATACAATGAGCAGTTCTTC.

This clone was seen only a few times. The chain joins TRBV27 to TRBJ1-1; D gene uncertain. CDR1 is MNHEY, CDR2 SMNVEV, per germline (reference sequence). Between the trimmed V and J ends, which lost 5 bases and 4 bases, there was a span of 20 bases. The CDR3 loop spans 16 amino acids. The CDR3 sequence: CASSPTAGWRTTEAFF. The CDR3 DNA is TGTGCCAGCAGTCCCACGGCCGGATGGAGGACCACTGAAGCTTTCTTT.

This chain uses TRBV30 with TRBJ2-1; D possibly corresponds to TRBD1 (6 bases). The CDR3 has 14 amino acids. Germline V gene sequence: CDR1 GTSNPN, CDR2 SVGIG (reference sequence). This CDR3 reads CATTGDTYYNEQFF. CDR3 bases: TGTGCTACAACTGGGGACACCTACTACAATGAGCAGTTCTTC.

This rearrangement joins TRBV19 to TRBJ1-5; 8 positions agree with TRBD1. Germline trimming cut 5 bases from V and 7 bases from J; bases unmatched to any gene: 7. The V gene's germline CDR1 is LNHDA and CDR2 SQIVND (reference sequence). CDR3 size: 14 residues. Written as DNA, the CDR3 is TGTGCCAGTAGTGTGACAGGGGAAGGGCAGCCCCAGCATTTT. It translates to CASSVTGEGQPQHF. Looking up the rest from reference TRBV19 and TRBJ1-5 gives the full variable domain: DGGITQSPKYLFRKEGQNVTLSCEQNLNHDAMYWYRQDPGQGLRLIYYSQIVNDFQKGDIAEGYSVSREKKESFPLTVTSAQKNPTAFYLCASSVTGEGQPQHFGDGTRLSIL.